This T cell receptor beta chain was recovered during a study of Ad26.COV2.S vaccination and SARS-CoV-2 variants. As for this clone: Its antigen is unidentified.

Only in-frame clones appear in the TCRdb table, and some are missing; sequencing was by immunoSEQ multiplex PCR. The sample has approximately 140,000 clones, 86% seen once. Whole-study results and caveats: It is possible that the TCR breadth and depth analyses underestimated the total T cell responses.

Losses at the gene ends were 4 bases for V and 7 bases for J; bases not matched to a gene: 9. Germline CDR1 reads SGHRS; CDR2 reads YFSETQ. This CDR3 is 15 amino acids long. The clonotype originates from a human donor who had recovered from COVID-19. J is TRBJ2-2 and V is TRBV5-1, with 8 positions matching TRBD1. The starting material was peripheral blood, obtained after recovery from COVID-19. CDR3 DNA: TGCGCCAGCAGCCCGGGACAGGTGGATGACGGGGAGCTGTTTTTT. This translates into CASSPGQVDDGELFF.